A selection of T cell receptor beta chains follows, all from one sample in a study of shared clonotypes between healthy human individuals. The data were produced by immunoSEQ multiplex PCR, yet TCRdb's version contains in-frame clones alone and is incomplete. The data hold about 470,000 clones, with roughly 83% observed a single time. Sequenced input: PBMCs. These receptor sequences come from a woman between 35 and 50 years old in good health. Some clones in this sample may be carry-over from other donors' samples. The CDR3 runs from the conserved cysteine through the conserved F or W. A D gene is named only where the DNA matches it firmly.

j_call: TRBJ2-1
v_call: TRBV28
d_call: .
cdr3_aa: CASSLPTEDEQFF

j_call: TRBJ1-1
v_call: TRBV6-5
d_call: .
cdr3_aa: CASSYGQKETEAFF

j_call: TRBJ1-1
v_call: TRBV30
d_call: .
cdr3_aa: CAWSVIEVAFF

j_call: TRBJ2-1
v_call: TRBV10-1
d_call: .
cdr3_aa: CASSEDTHNEQFF

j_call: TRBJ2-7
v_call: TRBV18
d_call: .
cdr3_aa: CASSPRVGEEQYF

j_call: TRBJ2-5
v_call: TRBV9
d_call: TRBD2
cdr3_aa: CASSPLTGGRVQETQYF

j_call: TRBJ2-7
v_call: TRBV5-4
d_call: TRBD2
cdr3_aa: CASSPWDYTIIYEQYF

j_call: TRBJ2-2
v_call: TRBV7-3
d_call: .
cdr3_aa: CASSRNTGELFF

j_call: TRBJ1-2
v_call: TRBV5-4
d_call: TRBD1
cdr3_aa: CASSERTGVFGYTF

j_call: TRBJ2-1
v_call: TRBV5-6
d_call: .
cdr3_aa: CASSPGLNNEQFF

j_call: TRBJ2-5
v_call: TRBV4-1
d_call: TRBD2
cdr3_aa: CASSQDTGLGTKRPGTQYF

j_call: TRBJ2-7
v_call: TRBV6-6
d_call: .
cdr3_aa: CATEDPRWGNYEQYF

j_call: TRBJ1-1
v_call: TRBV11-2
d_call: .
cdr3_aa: CASSLEQNTEAFF

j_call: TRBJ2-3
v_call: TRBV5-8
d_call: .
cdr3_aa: CASMRAPSTDTQYF

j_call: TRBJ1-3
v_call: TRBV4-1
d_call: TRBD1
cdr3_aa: CASSLQDRAGNTIYF

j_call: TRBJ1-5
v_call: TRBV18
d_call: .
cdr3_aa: CASSPRPAYSNQPQHF

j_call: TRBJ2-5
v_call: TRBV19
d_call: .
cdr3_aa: CASSEITRQETQYF

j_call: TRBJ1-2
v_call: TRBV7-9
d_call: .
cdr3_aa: CASSLLGGPLREGYTF

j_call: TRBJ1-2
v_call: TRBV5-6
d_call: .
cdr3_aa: CASSFFSAGYGYTF

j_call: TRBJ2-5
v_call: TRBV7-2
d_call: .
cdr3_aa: CASSSRTGVETQYF

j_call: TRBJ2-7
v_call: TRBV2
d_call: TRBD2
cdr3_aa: CASSAGSGSLGF

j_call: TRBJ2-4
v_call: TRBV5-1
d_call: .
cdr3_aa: CASSLYGAGMEAKNIQYF

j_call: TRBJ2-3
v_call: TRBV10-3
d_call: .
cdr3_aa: CAISESSGGASDTQYF

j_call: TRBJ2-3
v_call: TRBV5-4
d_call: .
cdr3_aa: CASSLDSPGDTQYF

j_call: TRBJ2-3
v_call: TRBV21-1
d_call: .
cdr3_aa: CASWNRLAGGRTQYF

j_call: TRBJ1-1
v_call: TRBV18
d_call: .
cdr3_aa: CASSMDRNTEAFF

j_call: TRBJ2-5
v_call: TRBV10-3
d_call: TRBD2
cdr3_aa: CAIRGTSGTQETQYF

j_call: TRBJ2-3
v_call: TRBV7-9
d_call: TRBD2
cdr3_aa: CASSRLAGSDTQYF

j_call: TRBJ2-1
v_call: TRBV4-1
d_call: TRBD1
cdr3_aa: CASSLTGQGGYNEQFF

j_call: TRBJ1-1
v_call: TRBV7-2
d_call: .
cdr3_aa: CASSLAGGRNTEAFF

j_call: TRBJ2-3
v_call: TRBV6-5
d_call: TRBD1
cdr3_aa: CASGYGTDHPTQYF

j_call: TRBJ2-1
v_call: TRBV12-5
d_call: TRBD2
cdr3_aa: CASGLGAGSYNEQFF

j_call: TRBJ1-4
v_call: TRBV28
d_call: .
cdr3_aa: CASGKYRKLFF

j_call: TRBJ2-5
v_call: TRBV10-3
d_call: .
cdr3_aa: CAISQRQVQETQYF

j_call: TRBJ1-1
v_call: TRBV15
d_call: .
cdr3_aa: CATSRGGGPTEAFF

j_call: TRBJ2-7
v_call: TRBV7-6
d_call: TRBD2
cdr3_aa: CASSPDGLASFHEQYF

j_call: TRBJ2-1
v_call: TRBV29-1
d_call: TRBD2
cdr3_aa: CSVDGGRGSYNEQFF

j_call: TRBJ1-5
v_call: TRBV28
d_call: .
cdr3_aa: CASSLSSGNQPQHF

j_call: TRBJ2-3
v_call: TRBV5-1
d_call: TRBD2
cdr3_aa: CASSLEGSGRADTQYF

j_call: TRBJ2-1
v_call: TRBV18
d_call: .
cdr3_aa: CASSPSTNEQFF

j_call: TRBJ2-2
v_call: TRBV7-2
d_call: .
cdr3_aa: CASSSPGSNTGELFF

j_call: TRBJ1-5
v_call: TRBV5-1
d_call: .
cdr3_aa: CASSLGDGNQPQHF

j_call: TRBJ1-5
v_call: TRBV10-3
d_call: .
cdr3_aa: CAISEDRYQPQHF

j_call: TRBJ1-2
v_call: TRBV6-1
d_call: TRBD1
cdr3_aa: CASSVRGLNYGYTF

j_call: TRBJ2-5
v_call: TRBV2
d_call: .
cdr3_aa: CASSRGATETQYF

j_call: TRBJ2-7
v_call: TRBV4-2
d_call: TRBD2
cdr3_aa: CASSYVSSGTAYEQYF

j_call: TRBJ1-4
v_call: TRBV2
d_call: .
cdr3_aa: CASSEREKLFF

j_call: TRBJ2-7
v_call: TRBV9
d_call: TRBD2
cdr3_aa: CASSTHPVAGAISYEQYF

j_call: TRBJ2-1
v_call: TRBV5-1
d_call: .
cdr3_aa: CASSLRRDSYNEQFF

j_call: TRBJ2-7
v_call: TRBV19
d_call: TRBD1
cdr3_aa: CASRQGQAAYEQYF

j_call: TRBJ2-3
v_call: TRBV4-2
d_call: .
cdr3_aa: CASSQEGSGSTDTQYF